The 17 T cell receptor beta chains reported below all come from one sample, sequenced in a study of cytomegalovirus exposure and HLA in healthy donors. This PCR relied on a set of 60 Vbeta primers and 13 Jbeta primers. Using immunoSEQ multiplex PCR, the repertoire was profiled, and TCRdb retains in-frame clones only, with some absent. The sample holds around 170,000 clones; more than 65% are singletons and the top ten take 3.8%. The sequencing sample was made of PBMCs. These receptor sequences come from a man aged 50 to 60 in good health and CMV-seronegative.

V gene TRBV2 combines with J gene TRBJ1-2; no firm D call. Trimming took 10 bases from V and 5 from J, leaving 14 bases between them. Germline lookup yields CDR1 SNHLY and CDR2 FYNNEI. This CDR3 contains 12 residues. CDR3 amino acids: CATRRGIYGYTF. CDR3 nucleotide sequence: TGTGCCACCCGACGGGGAATTTATGGCTACACCTTC.

This chain connects TRBV4-1 to TRBJ2-7; 7 nucleotides align to TRBD1. Germline CDR1 MGHRA, CDR2 YSYEKL. The CDR3 is 15 amino acids. V was pared by 1 base and J by 5 bases, with 8 bases of the junction left unmatched. In DNA, the CDR3 is TGCGCCAGCAGCCAAGGGAGACAGGGAGACCACGAGCAGTACTTC. Translated, it gives CASSQGRQGDHEQYF.

The J gene is TRBJ1-1, the V gene TRBV6-5, with TRBD1 as a possible D gene (5 bases). CDR3 length equals 15 residues. CDR1 MNHEY and CDR2 SVGAGI come from the germline V gene. V was trimmed by 0 bases and J by 5 bases, leaving 13 bases between them. The CDR3 spells CASSYSLGRATEAFF. The CDR3 bases are TGTGCCAGCAGTTACTCTCTCGGCAGGGCAACTGAAGCTTTCTTT.

The chain is built from TRBV7-9 and TRBJ2-1; unclear D gene. The CDR3 is 12 amino acids. Trimming cost V 6 bases and J 10 bases, with 13 bases left between them. Germline loops: CDR1 SEHNR, CDR2 FQNEAQ (reference sequence). This CDR3 is CASRTGGREQFF. The DNA of the CDR3 is TGTGCCAGCAGAACCGGCGGTCGGGAGCAGTTCTTC.

A few counts support this clone. The chain is built from TRBV2 and TRBJ1-5; D gene uncertain. The CDR3 runs 13 residues. In germline, CDR1 is SNHLY, CDR2 FYNNEI. V was trimmed by 4 bases and J by 2 bases, leaving 6 bases between them. This CDR3 is CASSGLGNQPQHF. Here the CDR3 DNA reads TGTGCCAGCAGTGGGCTGGGCAATCAGCCCCAGCATTTT.

This chain links TRBV15 with TRBJ2-5; D possibly corresponds to TRBD2 (6 bases). CDR1 LNHNV and CDR2 YYDKDF come from the germline V gene (reference sequence). The CDR3 length is 17 residues. The V end was cut by 0 bases, the J end by 1 base, with 15 bases between. The CDR3: CATSRDLRRGAQETQYF. Here the CDR3 DNA reads TGTGCCACCAGCAGAGATCTTAGGAGGGGAGCCCAAGAGACCCAGTACTTC.

The chain is built from TRBV27 and TRBJ2-1; 11 nucleotides line up with TRBD2. Trimming took 6 bases from V and 0 from J; bases not matched to a gene: 7. The CDR3 is made up of 17 amino acids. Germline CDR1 reads MNHEY; CDR2 reads SMNVEV (reference sequence). CDR3 in amino acids: CASRGLAGGGSYNEQFF. For the CDR3, the DNA is TGTGCCAGCAGGGGGCTAGCGGGGGGCGGCTCCTACAATGAGCAGTTCTTC.

V usage is TRBV19 and J usage is TRBJ1-4; 7 bases agree with TRBD1. Germline V gene data show CDR1 as LNHDA and CDR2 as SQIVND (reference sequence). The CDR3 has 15 amino acids. The ends lost 9 bases at V and 8 bases at J; junction bases unmatched: 15. The CDR3 bases are TGTGCCAGCAACGGATTACAGACAGGGTGGGAAAAACTGTTTTTT. This encodes CASNGLQTGWEKLFF.

The chain joins TRBV7-9 to TRBJ2-3; 8 nucleotides line up with TRBD2. V shed 5 bases and J 2 bases; nucleotides not matched to a gene: 6. CDR3 length: 15 residues. CDR1 is SEHNR, CDR2 FQNEAQ, per germline (reference sequence). The CDR3 coding sequence is TGTGCCAGCAGCGTTAGCGGGGCATACACAGATACGCAGTATTTT. It is translated as CASSVSGAYTDTQYF.

This rearrangement joins TRBV10-3 to TRBJ2-2; 8 bases are shared with TRBD2. This CDR3 region has 14 residues. After removal of 5 bases from V and 6 bases from J, the junction contained 5 bases not matched to a gene. Germline V gene data show CDR1 as ENHRY and CDR2 as SYGVKD. In nucleotides, the CDR3 is TGTGCCATCAGTCGGACTAGCCCTGCCGGGGAGCTGTTTTTT. As protein: CAISRTSPAGELFF.

This chain uses TRBV7-2 with TRBJ2-1; the D is unclear. CDR1 and CDR2 from the germline V gene are SGHTA and FQGNSA. Trimming took 4 bases from V and 15 from J, leaving 19 bases between them. This CDR3 comprises 13 residues. CDR3 bases: TGTGCCAGCAGCTCACTCGGAGACTGGGTGCTGTTCTTC. As protein: CASSSLGDWVLFF. The variable domain in full, completed from reference TRBV7-2 and TRBJ2-1, reads GAGVSQSPSNKVTEKGKDVELRCDPISGHTALYWYRQSLGQGLEFLIYFQGNSAPDKSGLPSDRFSAERTGGSVSTLTIQRTQQEDSAVYLCASSSLGDWVLFFGPGTRLTVL.

The genes are TRBV7-2 and TRBJ1-4, with D possibly matching TRBD1 (6 bases). This CDR3 is built from 16 residues. Germline-derived CDR1 and CDR2 are SGHTA and FQGNSA. Between the trimmed V and J ends, which lost 5 bases and 7 bases, there was a span of 20 bases. The CDR3 region is CASSPYPPGDGEKLFF. DNA for the CDR3: TGTGCCAGCAGCCCGTACCCACCAGGGGATGGTGAAAAACTGTTTTTT.

This chain links TRBV4-2 with TRBJ2-1; 10 positions agree with TRBD2. V trimming: 4 bases; J trimming: 5 bases; junction bases outside the gene matches: 8. CDR1 is LGHNA, CDR2 YNFKEQ, per germline. The CDR3 is 16 amino acids. This CDR3 is CASSPEGSGGHNEQFF. CDR3 bases: TGTGCCAGCAGCCCCGAAGGTAGCGGGGGGCACAATGAGCAGTTCTTC.

The CDR3 region is CASSGQLNTEAFF. For the CDR3, the DNA is TGTGCCAGCAGCGGACAGTTGAACACTGAAGCTTTCTTT. The chain links TRBV6-5 to TRBJ1-1; D may be TRBD1 (6 bases). The germline V and J ends were trimmed by 6 bases and 0 bases, with 8 bases remaining between them. The germline gives CDR1 MNHEY, CDR2 SVGAGI. CDR3 length: 13 residues.

CDR3 sequence (DNA): TGCAGCGTGACCCCCTGGGGCGCAGGATATGGCTACACCTTC. Translation gives CSVTPWGAGYGYTF. The chain links TRBV29-1 to TRBJ1-2, with D possibly being TRBD1 (5 bases). The germline gives CDR1 SQVTM, CDR2 ANQGSEA. This CDR3 region has 14 residues. V was pared by 6 bases and J by 5 bases, with 19 bases between.

V is TRBV2 and J is TRBJ2-3, with 9 bases lining up with TRBD2. In germline, CDR1 is SNHLY, CDR2 FYNNEI. Unmatched junction bases numbered 8, after V lost 5 bases and J lost 2 bases. The CDR3 spans 16 residues. DNA for the CDR3: TGTGCCAGCAGTTACTGGACTAGCGCTAACACAGATACGCAGTATTTT. This gives the protein CASSYWTSANTDTQYF.

The chain employs TRBV2 and TRBJ2-2; D is possibly TRBD2 (6 bases). Germline CDR1 SNHLY, CDR2 FYNNEI. The CDR3 is 16 amino acids. Between the trimmed V and J ends, which lost 7 bases and 6 bases, there was a span of 21 bases. The CDR3 loop reads CASIAGTNLISGELFF. The CDR3 nucleotides are TGTGCCAGCATCGCGGGAACAAATTTAATCTCCGGGGAGCTGTTTTTT.